What follows are 7 T cell receptor beta chains derived from one specimen sequenced in a study of OX40 agonist ivuxolimab in advanced cancers. Assay: immunoSEQ multiplex PCR; the TCRdb copy retains only in-frame clones and omits some. The top ten hold around 4.8% of the sample, which has tens of thousands of clones, about 90% seen once. Sequencing was performed on CD4+ or CD8+ T cells sorted from blood, taken in a trial of the OX40 agonist ivuxolimab. These receptor sequences come from an adult with an advanced solid tumor such as melanoma, head and neck, liver or kidney cancer.

The chain employs TRBV7-6 and TRBJ2-7; either TRBD1 or TRBD2 may supply D (6 bases each). The CDR3 sequence is 14 residues long. Trimming removed 5 bases at V and 3 bases at J, with 14 bases between. In germline, CDR1 is SGHVS, CDR2 FNYEAQ. In DNA form, the CDR3 reads TGTGCCAGCAGCGGAGGGGGACACTACTACGAGCAGTACTTC. Its protein product is CASSGGGHYYEQYF.

This chain links TRBV7-3 with TRBJ1-1; D call uncertain. The CDR3 sequence is 15 residues long. The germline V gene encodes CDR1 SGHTA and CDR2 FQGTGA. Trimming cost V 2 bases and J 0 bases, with 10 bases left between them. The CDR3: CASSLSGFMNTEAFF. CDR3 sequence (DNA): TGTGCCAGCAGCTTATCGGGCTTTATGAACACTGAAGCTTTCTTT.

The rearrangement links TRBV19 to TRBJ1-2; 9 bases match TRBD1. The CDR3 runs to 15 residues. CDR1 is LNHDA, CDR2 SQIVND, per germline (reference sequence). V was clipped by 3 bases and J by 5 bases; unmatched bases: 7. The CDR3 DNA reads as TGTGCCAGTAGTATGGCTGTCGGGACAGGGTATGGCTACACCTTC. Protein: CASSMAVGTGYGYTF.

As DNA, the CDR3 is TGTGCAAGTCGCTTAGCCCCGGGAGGGACGGAGGCCAACGTCCTGACTTTC. Protein sequence: CASRLAPGGTEANVLTF. The rearrangement joins TRBV12-2 to TRBJ2-6; the D call in the table, TRBD2, was not verified against the DNA. TRBV12-2 is classified as a pseudogene. The CDR3 consists of 17 residues.

Only one count was recorded for this clone. The V and J genes are TRBV25-1 and TRBJ2-5; 12 nucleotides match TRBD2. With 7 bases clipped from V and 3 bases from J, the junction kept 3 bases outside the gene matches. The germline V gene has CDR1 MGHDK and CDR2 SYGVNS. The CDR3 consists of 14 residues. The CDR3 coding sequence is TGTGCCAGCACTAGCGGGAGGGCCGAAGAGACCCAGTACTTC. It encodes CASTSGRAEETQYF. Complete variable domain (other parts from reference TRBV25-1 and TRBJ2-5): EADIYQTPRYLVIGTGKKITLECSQTMGHDKMYWYQQDPGMELHLIHYSYGVNSTEKGDLSSESTVSRIRTEHFPLTLESARPSHTSQYLCASTSGRAEETQYFGPGTRLLVL.

The V call is TRBV6-1, the J call TRBJ2-7; a weak D match, TRBD2 (5 bases). The V end was cut by 6 bases, the J end by 5 bases, with 20 bases between. CDR1 is MNHNS, CDR2 SASEGT, per germline. The CDR3 extends over 15 amino acids. The CDR3 bases are TGTGCCAGCAGGCAGTCCACTAGTTTTGTTAACGAGCAGTACTTC. Residues: CASRQSTSFVNEQYF.

V and J are TRBV6-1 and TRBJ2-3; the match to TRBD2 covers 10 bases. The CDR3 covers 14 residues. With 5 bases clipped from V and 2 bases from J, the junction kept 1 base outside the gene matches. Germline V lookup: CDR1 MNHNS, CDR2 SASEGT. The CDR3 spells CASSLAGATDTQYF. The CDR3 DNA sequence: TGTGCCAGCAGTCTAGCGGGAGCCACAGATACGCAGTATTTT.